A single count supports the clone carrying this T cell receptor beta chain. The antigen is undetermined. The sample belongs to a study of cytomegalovirus exposure and HLA in healthy donors. The study, taken as a whole, reports: Among TCR sequences, most were rare, though some public TCRs appeared in many donors. In vitro data verified a few CMV-associated chains as specific for CMV antigens. The study labeled approximately 150 TCR beta chains cytomegalovirus-associated.

Repertoires were generated with immunoSEQ multiplex PCR, while TCRdb's copy carries only in-frame clones and drops some. The sample includes 85,000 to 120,000 clones, approximately 94% of them seen just once. The length of the CDR3 is 14 residues. V gave up 6 bases and J gave up 1 base; unmatched junction bases: 8. Germline V gene sequence: CDR1 SQVTM, CDR2 ANQGSEA. Sequencing used PBMCs. This TCR was recovered from a woman aged 18-29 years in good health and CMV-seronegative. The V gene is TRBV29-1, the J gene TRBJ1-1; the match to TRBD1 covers 7 bases. DNA for the CDR3: TGCAGCGTCCTCACCCGGGACAGGAACACTGAAGCTTTCTTT. Protein sequence: CSVLTRDRNTEAFF.